In this sample, the clone carrying this T cell receptor (beta chain) turned up a few times. Its antigen is unidentified. The sample is drawn from a study of CD8+ T cells in alopecia areata. The overall study: Twice daily, treated patients received 5 to 10 mg of oral tofacitinib. Regarding the study as a whole: Higher clonality was seen in lesional scalp than in normal scalp, especially in alopecia totalis/universalis. Scalp samples also contribute reads from the resident alphabeta T cells found in normal skin.

RNA extraction was followed by reverse transcription into cDNA, which acted as the sequencing template. TCRdb keeps only in-frame clones here, not all; method: immunoSEQ multiplex PCR. The repertoire holds just over 150,000 clones, with less than 70% as singletons. Described treatment: oral pan-JAK inhibitor, 5-10 mg twice daily. This clonotype was sampled from a human donor with alopecia areata. The source material was CD4+ T cells sorted from blood, sampled at week 4, from a patient treated with tofacitinib.

The chain's CDR3 is CASSVLGNYGYTF. CDR3 DNA: TGTGCCAGCAGTGTACTCGGAAACTATGGCTACACCTTC. The chain employs TRBV2 and TRBJ1-2; no definite D call. V lost 4 bases to trimming and J lost 2 bases, with 8 bases between them. The CDR3 has 13 amino acids. Germline V gene sequence: CDR1 SNHLY, CDR2 FYNNEI.